This entry lists 21 T cell receptor beta chains sequenced from one sample in a study of Graves' ophthalmopathy and Graves' hyperthyroidism. RNA transcripts were the source from which TCR beta CDR3 regions were amplified. First-round RT-PCR employed HTBI primers, with a second-round multiplex PCR after it. TCRdb analysed the multiplex PCR reads with MiXCR anew, one entry per CDR3 protein. There are over a million distinct CDR3 sequences in the sample; 35% to 40% occur only once, and 11% lies in the top ten. Source material: peripheral blood or thyroid tissue (not recorded which). Receptor source: an adult man with Graves' hyperthyroidism.

This clonotype was detected ten times or more. A much larger clone is a single base away; this may be a read error. The chain carries TRBV7-9 and TRBJ1-1; possibly TRBD1 for D (6 bases). Germline CDR1 and CDR2: SEHNR and FQNEAQ (reference sequence). This CDR3 region has 13 residues. The CDR3 here is CASRLGGNTEAFF. For the CDR3, the DNA is TGTGCCAGCAGATTAGGGGGGAACACTGAAGCTTTCTTT.

V and J are TRBV19 and TRBJ1-2; TRBD1 matches 7 bases. This CDR3 contains 16 residues. Germline V gene sequence: CDR1 LNHDA, CDR2 SQIVND (reference sequence). J was trimmed by 8 bases and V by 7 bases; bases with no gene match: 19. In DNA form, the CDR3 reads TGTGCCAGTATTCGGGAGACAGGGACATCGGAGTACGGCTACACCTTC. This translates into CASIRETGTSEYGYTF.

Comments on this clonotype: A much more abundant neighbour one base away suggests this may be a read error. The chain is built from TRBV20-1 and TRBJ1-1, with D maybe TRBD1 (5 bases). The CDR3 is 15 residues long. With 5 bases removed from V and 0 bases from J, the gap between germline ends came to 16 bases. Germline loops: CDR1 DFQATT, CDR2 SNEGSKA (reference sequence). CDR3 DNA: TGCAGTGCTCAACGTCCGGGGGTAATGAACACTGAAGCTTTCTTT. Protein: CSAQRPGVMNTEAFF.

This clonotype was recorded many times. The CDR3 loop is CASSTGTYYEQYF. DNA of the CDR3: TGTGCCAGCAGCACCGGGACTTACTACGAGCAGTACTTC. The chain combines TRBV25-1 with TRBJ2-7; possibly TRBD2 for D (6 bases). This CDR3 spans 13 amino acids. V lost 6 bases and J lost 3, with 12 bases in between. The germline CDR1 and CDR2 sequences are MGHDK and SYGVNS.

This clonotype was counted at least ten times. V is TRBV2 and J is TRBJ1-5; D unclear. The CDR3 length is 15 residues. Germline V gene data show CDR1 as SNHLY and CDR2 as FYNNEI. The germline V and J ends were trimmed by 6 bases and 6 bases, with 18 bases remaining between them. The CDR3 region is CASSPSPRVGQPQHF. The CDR3 DNA is TGTGCCAGCAGCCCATCCCCCCGGGTTGGTCAGCCCCAGCATTTT.

Many counts were recorded for this clonotype. The gene calls are TRBV19 and TRBJ2-7, with D perhaps assigned TRBD1 or TRBD2 (5 bases each). Germline loops: CDR1 LNHDA, CDR2 SQIVND (reference sequence). This CDR3 has 14 amino acids. The V and J ends lost 5 bases and 2 bases respectively, with 13 bases between them. The CDR3 loop reads CASSVLGQTYEQYF. The CDR3 nucleotides are TGTGCCAGTAGTGTACTAGGACAAACCTACGAGCAGTACTTC. The whole variable domain, filled in from reference TRBV19 and TRBJ2-7, reads DGGITQSPKYLFRKEGQNVTLSCEQNLNHDAMYWYRQDPGQGLRLIYYSQIVNDFQKGDIAEGYSVSREKKESFPLTVTSAQKNPTAFYLCASSVLGQTYEQYFGPGTRLTVT.

The chain combines TRBV20-1 with TRBJ1-3; D perhaps matches TRBD1 (5 bases). This CDR3 comprises 16 residues. Germline V gene sequence: CDR1 DFQATT, CDR2 SNEGSKA (reference sequence). Trimming left V 0 bases short and J 3 bases short, with 15 bases between. CDR3 region: CSARDPDRWHGNTIYF. The CDR3, as DNA: TGCAGTGCTAGAGACCCAGACAGATGGCATGGAAACACCATATATTTT.

CDR3 nucleotide sequence: TGTGCCAGCAGGGAACAAAACTATGGCTACACCTTC. Translation: CASREQNYGYTF. The chain employs TRBV28 and TRBJ1-2; no clear D gene. Germline values: CDR1 MDHEN, CDR2 SYDVKM. Trimming pared 6 bases from V and 2 bases from J, leaving 7 bases between. The CDR3 sequence is 12 residues long.

The sample holds a few counts of this clonotype. The chain carries TRBV7-8 and TRBJ2-7, with 9 nucleotides matching TRBD2. The V gene end was trimmed by 5 bases and the J gene end by 3 bases; junction bases not matched to a gene: 8. The CDR3 has 15 residues. Looked up from germline, CDR1 is SGHVS and CDR2 is FQNEAQ. CDR3 sequence: CASSPRERGDYEQYF. The CDR3 DNA is TGTGCCAGCAGCCCCCGGGAGCGGGGGGACTACGAGCAGTACTTC.

The chain recombines TRBV28 with TRBJ2-7; a weak D match, TRBD2 (6 bases). In germline, CDR1 is MDHEN, CDR2 SYDVKM. V lost 6 bases and J 0 bases, leaving 15 bases between the germline ends. The CDR3 sequence is 15 residues long. CDR3 sequence: CASSPPRGSSYEQYF. The CDR3 region has the DNA TGTGCCAGCAGCCCTCCGCGGGGCAGCTCCTACGAGCAGTACTTC.

Only a few counts were recorded for this clonotype. Since the CDR3 does not end with the conserved phenylalanine or tryptophan, this likely comes from a read error. No DNA is shown, since the ends of the CDR3 on it are uncertain; the CDR3 is the one TCRdb lists. V and J are TRBV10-3 and TRBJ1-4; the table's D call, TRBD1, was not checked against the DNA. Germline V lookup: CDR1 ENHRY, CDR2 SYGVKD. The CDR3 spans 9 residues, counting both ends. CDR3 in amino acids: CAIGGTGLY.

This sequence joins TRBV5-1 and TRBJ2-2; D possibly corresponds to TRBD2 (6 bases). The CDR3 is 15 amino acids. The ends were cut back, 0 bases at V and 2 bases at J, with 8 bases in the middle. The V gene's germline CDR1 is SGHRS and CDR2 YFSETQ. CDR3 region: CASSLGDLNTGELFF. The CDR3 DNA follows: TGCGCCAGCAGCTTGGGGGACTTAAACACCGGGGAGCTGTTTTTT.

With respect to this clonotype: Being one base from a much bigger clone, this may be a read error. V is TRBV29-1 and J is TRBJ2-7; no clear D gene. Germline V gene lookup returns CDR1 SQVTM and CDR2 ANQGSEA. The CDR3 contains 13 residues. This chain's CDR3 is CNVESTSSYEQYF. In DNA, the CDR3 is TGCAACGTTGAATCTACGAGCTCCTACGAGCAGTACTTC.

Details on this clonotype: A far larger clone is one nucleotide away, so this likely arose from a read error. The gene calls are TRBV12-3 or TRBV12-4 and TRBJ2-5; D is uncertain. The CDR3 is made up of 12 amino acids. Trimming stripped 4 bases from V and 2 bases from J, with 5 bases between. CDR3 bases: TGTGCCAGCAGTTGGAATCAAGAGACCCAGTACTTC. Protein sequence: CASSWNQETQYF.

There are many counts of this clonotype. This sequence joins TRBV12-3 or TRBV12-4 and TRBJ1-2; 7 bases match TRBD1. The CDR3 has 13 amino acids. With V trimmed by 7 bases and J by 2 bases, 4 bases remained unmatched. The CDR3 nucleotides read TGTGCCAGCACTCAGACAGGGAACTATGGCTACACCTTC. Translating gives CASTQTGNYGYTF.

CDR3 amino acids: CSASNQGSYEQYF. CDR3 nucleotides: TGCAGTGCTAGTAATCAGGGTTCCTACGAGCAGTACTTC. V and J are TRBV20-1 and TRBJ2-7, with TRBD1 as a possible D gene (5 bases). The CDR3 spans 13 residues. V lost 3 bases to trimming and J lost 1 base, with 10 bases between them. CDR1 DFQATT and CDR2 SNEGSKA come from the germline V gene (reference sequence).

Many counts were recorded for this clonotype. This chain links TRBV29-1 with TRBJ2-7; tentative D call: TRBD1 (5 bases). The germline V gene has CDR1 SQVTM and CDR2 ANQGSEA. The CDR3 runs to 14 residues. Trimming stripped 7 bases from V and 3 bases from J, with 19 bases between. The CDR3 reads CSARTPQGNYEQYF. The CDR3 bases are TGCAGCGCCCGGACCCCGCAGGGAAACTACGAGCAGTACTTC.

This clonotype was observed at least ten times. V gene TRBV10-3 combines with J gene TRBJ1-2; D is unclear. Per the germline V gene, CDR1 is ENHRY and CDR2 is SYGVKD. Trimming cost V 5 bases and J 2 bases, with 15 bases left between them. CDR3 length: 15 residues. CDR3 region: CAISTPLEDNYGYTF. The CDR3, as DNA: TGTGCCATCAGTACCCCTCTCGAGGACAACTATGGCTACACCTTC.

Concerning this clonotype: Possible read error: a much larger clone is one base away. The gene calls are TRBV7-6 and TRBJ1-5, with a tentative D call TRBD1 (5 bases). CDR3 length equals 15 residues. V lost 5 bases and J 4 bases, leaving 15 bases between the germline ends. Germline V CDR1 and CDR2: SGHVS, FNYEAQ. The CDR3 protein is CASSGDARGNQPQHF. DNA of the CDR3: TGTGCCAGCAGCGGGGACGCACGGGGGAATCAGCCCCAGCATTTT.

This clonotype was seen at least ten times. The chain carries TRBV5-1 and TRBJ1-2; a possible D gene is TRBD1 (5 bases). V was clipped by 7 bases and J by 4 bases, with 14 bases between them. The CDR3 totals 13 residues. From germline, CDR1 is SGHRS and CDR2 YFSETQ. CDR3 region: CASYESGGYGYTF. Written as DNA, the CDR3 is TGCGCCAGCTACGAGTCGGGGGGCTATGGCTACACCTTC.

This clonotype has a count of ten or more. The DNA for the CDR3 is TGCGCCAGCAGCTTGGCTAGTAGCGGGATCGAGCAGTACTTC. Encoded protein: CASSLASSGIEQYF. The V call is TRBV5-1, the J call TRBJ2-7, with TRBD2 identical over 8 bases. This CDR3 spans 14 amino acids. Germline-derived CDR1 and CDR2 are SGHRS and YFSETQ. Trimming took 0 bases from V and 6 from J; bases not matched to a gene: 5.